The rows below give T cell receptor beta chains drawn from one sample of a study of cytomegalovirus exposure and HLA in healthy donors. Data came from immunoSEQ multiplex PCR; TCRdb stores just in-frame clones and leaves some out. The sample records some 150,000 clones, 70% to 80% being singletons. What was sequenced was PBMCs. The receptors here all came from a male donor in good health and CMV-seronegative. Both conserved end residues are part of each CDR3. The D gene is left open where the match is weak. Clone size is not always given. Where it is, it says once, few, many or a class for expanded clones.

CDR3 protein: CASSLAGIAQGHEQFF
CDR3 DNA: TGCGCCAGCAGCTTGGCCGGAATAGCCCAAGGCCATGAGCAGTTCTTC
clone size: .
J gene: TRBJ2-1
D gene: .
V gene: TRBV5-1

CDR3 protein: CSVVQGNVGTEAFF
CDR3 DNA: TGCAGCGTTGTGCAGGGGAACGTGGGCACTGAAGCTTTCTTT
clone size: .
J gene: TRBJ1-1
D gene: .
V gene: TRBV29-1

CDR3 protein: CASSLMIARYNEQFF
CDR3 DNA: TGTGCCAGCAGCTTAATGATAGCACGGTACAATGAGCAGTTCTTC
clone size: .
J gene: TRBJ2-1
D gene: .
V gene: TRBV11-3

CDR3 protein: CASSVEGVGANVLTF
CDR3 DNA: TGTGCCAGCTCGGTAGAGGGGGTCGGGGCCAACGTCCTGACTTTC
clone size: .
J gene: TRBJ2-6
D gene: .
V gene: TRBV18

CDR3 protein: CASKCDIWSYTGELFF
CDR3 DNA: TGTGCCAGTAAGTGCGACATATGGTCCTACACCGGGGAGCTGTTTTTT
clone size: .
J gene: TRBJ2-2
D gene: .
V gene: TRBV27

CDR3 protein: CASSQDGQGIYEQYF
CDR3 DNA: TGTGCCAGCAGCCAAGATGGGCAGGGTATTTACGAGCAGTACTTC
clone size: .
J gene: TRBJ2-7
D gene: .
V gene: TRBV14

CDR3 protein: CASSNPGQGNEKLFF
CDR3 DNA: TGTGCCAGCAGCAACCCTGGACAGGGTAATGAAAAACTGTTTTTT
clone size: .
J gene: TRBJ1-4
D gene: TRBD1
V gene: TRBV7-9

CDR3 protein: CASSARSGAVSTEQYF
CDR3 DNA: TGTGCCAGCTCCGCTCGTAGCGGGGCTGTTTCTACCGAGCAGTACTTC
clone size: few
J gene: TRBJ2-7
D gene: TRBD2
V gene: TRBV7-9

CDR3 protein: CASSRAGQEYTDTQYF
CDR3 DNA: TGTGCCAGCAGTCGGGCGGGACAGGAATACACAGATACGCAGTATTTT
clone size: .
J gene: TRBJ2-3
D gene: TRBD1
V gene: TRBV28

CDR3 protein: CASSLQPSGSWEQYF
CDR3 DNA: TGTGCCAGCAGTTTACAACCCAGCGGGAGTTGGGAGCAGTACTTC
clone size: .
J gene: TRBJ2-7
D gene: TRBD2
V gene: TRBV28

CDR3 protein: CASSPSTGLGDTQYF
CDR3 DNA: TGTGCCAGCTCACCATCTACAGGCCTGGGAGATACGCAGTATTTT
clone size: few
J gene: TRBJ2-3
D gene: .
V gene: TRBV18

CDR3 protein: CASSRGQDLFMNTEAFF
CDR3 DNA: TGTGCCAGCAGCCGAGGACAAGACCTTTTTATGAACACTGAAGCTTTCTTT
clone size: .
J gene: TRBJ1-1
D gene: .
V gene: TRBV4-2

CDR3 protein: CASSVSGTGIPDTQYF
CDR3 DNA: TGTGCCAGCAGCGTATCCGGGACAGGGATCCCAGATACGCAGTATTTT
clone size: .
J gene: TRBJ2-3
D gene: TRBD1
V gene: TRBV11-2

CDR3 protein: CASSSFTSGGAASTDTQYF
CDR3 DNA: TGCGCCAGCAGCTCCTTTACTAGCGGGGGGGCCGCTAGCACAGATACGCAGTATTTT
clone size: .
J gene: TRBJ2-3
D gene: TRBD2
V gene: TRBV5-1

CDR3 protein: CASRDSYSGNTIYF
CDR3 DNA: TGTGCCAGCAGAGACAGTTACTCTGGAAACACCATATATTTT
clone size: few
J gene: TRBJ1-3
D gene: .
V gene: TRBV25-1

CDR3 protein: CASRVASTNEKLFF
CDR3 DNA: TGTGCCAGCAGGGTGGCCTCTACTAATGAAAAACTGTTTTTT
clone size: .
J gene: TRBJ1-4
D gene: .
V gene: TRBV2

CDR3 protein: CASSVWTGGYEQYF
CDR3 DNA: TGTGCCAGCAGTGTTTGGACAGGGGGATACGAGCAGTACTTC
clone size: .
J gene: TRBJ2-7
D gene: TRBD1
V gene: TRBV6-1

CDR3 protein: CASSHHSSGGRGGELFF
CDR3 DNA: TGCGCCAGCAGCCACCATTCTAGCGGGGGACGGGGCGGGGAGCTGTTTTTT
clone size: .
J gene: TRBJ2-2
D gene: TRBD2
V gene: TRBV4-1

CDR3 protein: CASGTYTRAEAFF
CDR3 DNA: TGTGCCAGCGGGACATACACCCGAGCTGAAGCTTTCTTT
clone size: .
J gene: TRBJ1-1
D gene: .
V gene: TRBV7-2

CDR3 protein: CASSLGPGGNSPLHF
CDR3 DNA: TGTGCCAGCAGCTTAGGGCCAGGGGGGAATTCACCCCTCCACTTT
clone size: .
J gene: TRBJ1-6
D gene: TRBD1
V gene: TRBV7-6

CDR3 protein: CASSLAGEQFF
CDR3 DNA: TGTGCCAGCAGCTTAGCAGGTGAGCAGTTCTTC
clone size: .
J gene: TRBJ2-1
D gene: .
V gene: TRBV11-2

CDR3 protein: CASSLGTGVSYEQYF
CDR3 DNA: TGCGCCAGCAGCTTGGGAACAGGCGTCTCCTACGAGCAGTACTTC
clone size: .
J gene: TRBJ2-7
D gene: .
V gene: TRBV5-1

CDR3 protein: CASSLGQGMGGYTF
CDR3 DNA: TGTGCCAGCAGCTTAGGGCAGGGGATGGGTGGCTACACCTTC
clone size: few
J gene: TRBJ1-2
D gene: .
V gene: TRBV7-2

CDR3 protein: CASSLELGRQNQPQHF
CDR3 DNA: TGTGCCAGCAGCTTAGAGCTGGGCAGACAAAATCAGCCCCAGCATTTT
clone size: .
J gene: TRBJ1-5
D gene: .
V gene: TRBV7-2

CDR3 protein: CASRDNSGNTIYF
CDR3 DNA: TGTGCCAGCAGGGACAACTCTGGAAACACCATATATTTT
clone size: few
J gene: TRBJ1-3
D gene: .
V gene: TRBV28

CDR3 protein: CASSLGRGTHYEQYF
CDR3 DNA: TGTGCCAGCAGCTTAGGCCGTGGTACTCACTACGAGCAGTACTTC
clone size: .
J gene: TRBJ2-7
D gene: .
V gene: TRBV13

CDR3 protein: CASSDGSHRPQHF
CDR3 DNA: TGTGCCAGCAGTGACGGGTCCCACCGGCCCCAGCATTTT
clone size: .
J gene: TRBJ1-5
D gene: .
V gene: TRBV6-1

CDR3 protein: CASSDTGAEREKLFF
CDR3 DNA: TGTGCCAGCAGCGATACAGGGGCCGAAAGGGAAAAACTGTTTTTT
clone size: once
J gene: TRBJ1-4
D gene: TRBD1
V gene: TRBV7-8

CDR3 protein: CASSQDYGNEDEQFF
CDR3 DNA: TGCGCCAGCAGCCAAGATTACGGGAACGAGGATGAGCAGTTCTTC
clone size: .
J gene: TRBJ2-1
D gene: .
V gene: TRBV4-3

CDR3 protein: CASSQEAGGPAGELFF
CDR3 DNA: TGCGCCAGCAGCCAAGAAGCGGGAGGGCCCGCCGGGGAGCTGTTTTTT
clone size: few
J gene: TRBJ2-2
D gene: TRBD2
V gene: TRBV4-1

CDR3 protein: CASSYSNQGADTQYF
CDR3 DNA: TGTGCCAGCAGTTACTCGAACCAGGGGGCAGATACGCAGTATTTT
clone size: .
J gene: TRBJ2-3
D gene: TRBD1
V gene: TRBV6-5

CDR3 protein: CSVEAGQGRYF
CDR3 DNA: TGCAGCGTTGAAGCCGGACAGGGGAGGTACTTC
clone size: .
J gene: TRBJ2-7
D gene: TRBD1
V gene: TRBV29-1

CDR3 protein: CASSEDYSNQPQHF
CDR3 DNA: TGTGCCAGCTCAGAGGATTATAGCAATCAGCCCCAGCATTTT
clone size: .
J gene: TRBJ1-5
D gene: .
V gene: TRBV18

CDR3 protein: CASSTRGMRGLGGELFF
CDR3 DNA: TGTGCCAGCAGCACCAGGGGGATGAGGGGGCTGGGCGGGGAGCTGTTTTTT
clone size: .
J gene: TRBJ2-2
D gene: TRBD1
V gene: TRBV7-2

CDR3 protein: CASSLPDREAAYTF
CDR3 DNA: TGTGCCAGCAGTCTACCGGACAGGGAGGCCGCCTACACCTTC
clone size: few
J gene: TRBJ1-2
D gene: TRBD1
V gene: TRBV28

CDR3 protein: CASSQDVSYNEQFF
CDR3 DNA: TGCGCCAGCAGCCAGGATGTCTCCTACAATGAGCAGTTCTTC
clone size: .
J gene: TRBJ2-1
D gene: .
V gene: TRBV5-1

CDR3 protein: CASSEWGGRAGQYF
CDR3 DNA: TGTGCCAGCAGTGAATGGGGCGGGAGGGCCGGGCAGTACTTC
clone size: few
J gene: TRBJ2-7
D gene: TRBD2
V gene: TRBV6-1

CDR3 protein: CATSRGDSEYYEQYF
CDR3 DNA: TGTGCCACCAGCAGAGGAGATAGCGAGTACTACGAGCAGTACTTC
clone size: few
J gene: TRBJ2-7
D gene: .
V gene: TRBV15

CDR3 protein: CASSSTGGNGYTF
CDR3 DNA: TGTGCCAGCAGCTCCACAGGGGGGAATGGCTACACCTTC
clone size: .
J gene: TRBJ1-2
D gene: TRBD1
V gene: TRBV7-9

CDR3 protein: CASSPNSQETQYF
CDR3 DNA: TGTGCCAGCTCACCAAACAGTCAAGAGACCCAGTACTTC
clone size: .
J gene: TRBJ2-5
D gene: .
V gene: TRBV18

CDR3 protein: CASRDNTNYGYTF
CDR3 DNA: TGTGCCAGCCGGGACAACACTAACTATGGCTACACCTTC
clone size: few
J gene: TRBJ1-2
D gene: .
V gene: TRBV6-6

CDR3 protein: CSVEGRDEQFF
CDR3 DNA: TGCAGCGTTGAAGGTCGCGATGAGCAGTTCTTC
clone size: .
J gene: TRBJ2-1
D gene: .
V gene: TRBV29-1

CDR3 protein: CASSQDGAGQGHQPQHF
CDR3 DNA: TGCGCCAGCAGCCAAGATGGTGCGGGACAGGGACATCAGCCCCAGCATTTT
clone size: .
J gene: TRBJ1-5
D gene: TRBD1
V gene: TRBV4-1